The T cell receptor beta chain under discussion was sequenced for a study of human T cells and chemical hapten exposure. Overall study results and limits: Patch test score showed a positive correlation with PT1 expanded TCR counts.

MiXCR, run by TCRdb on the RACE reads, gives a single entry per CDR3 protein. Of some 57,000 distinct CDR3 sequences listed, approximately 9.7% are singletons. CDR3 length: 15 amino acids. From germline, CDR1 is MGHRA and CDR2 YSYEKL. With V trimmed by 0 bases and J by 4 bases, 4 bases remained unmatched. In its sample, this clonotype was seen a few times. Its specificity is not known. Time point noted: pre-sensitization, week 0. Specified treatment: therapeutic diphenylcyclopropenone sensitization with weekly scalp DPC. The starting material, unfractionated whole blood, was used for total RNA extraction.

The sequence was obtained from a young woman with alopecia areata. Some clones in this sample may be carry-over from other donors' samples. The chain is built from TRBV4-1 and TRBJ2-3; 7 nucleotides agree with TRBD2. Here the sequenced sample was whole blood, taken in connection with sensitization to the hapten diphenylcyclopropenone (DPC). The CDR3 is CASSQDGRGPDTQYF. The CDR3 coding sequence is TGCGCCAGCAGCCAAGATGGGAGGGGCCCAGATACGCAGTATTTT.